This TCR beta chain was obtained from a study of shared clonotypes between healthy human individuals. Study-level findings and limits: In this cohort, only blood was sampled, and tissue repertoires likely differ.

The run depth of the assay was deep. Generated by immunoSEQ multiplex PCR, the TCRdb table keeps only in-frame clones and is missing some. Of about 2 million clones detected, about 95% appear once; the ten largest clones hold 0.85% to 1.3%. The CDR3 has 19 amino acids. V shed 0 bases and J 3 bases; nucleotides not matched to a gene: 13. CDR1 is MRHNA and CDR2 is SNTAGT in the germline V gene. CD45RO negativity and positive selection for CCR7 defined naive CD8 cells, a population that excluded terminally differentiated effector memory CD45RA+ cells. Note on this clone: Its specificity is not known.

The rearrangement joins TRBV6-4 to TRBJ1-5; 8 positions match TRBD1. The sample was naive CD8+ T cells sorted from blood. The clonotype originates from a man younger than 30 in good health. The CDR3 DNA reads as TGTGCCAGCAGTGACTCGATAGGCAGGGGGCAAACCCCCAATCAGCCCCAGCATTTT. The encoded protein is CASSDSIGRGQTPNQPQHF.